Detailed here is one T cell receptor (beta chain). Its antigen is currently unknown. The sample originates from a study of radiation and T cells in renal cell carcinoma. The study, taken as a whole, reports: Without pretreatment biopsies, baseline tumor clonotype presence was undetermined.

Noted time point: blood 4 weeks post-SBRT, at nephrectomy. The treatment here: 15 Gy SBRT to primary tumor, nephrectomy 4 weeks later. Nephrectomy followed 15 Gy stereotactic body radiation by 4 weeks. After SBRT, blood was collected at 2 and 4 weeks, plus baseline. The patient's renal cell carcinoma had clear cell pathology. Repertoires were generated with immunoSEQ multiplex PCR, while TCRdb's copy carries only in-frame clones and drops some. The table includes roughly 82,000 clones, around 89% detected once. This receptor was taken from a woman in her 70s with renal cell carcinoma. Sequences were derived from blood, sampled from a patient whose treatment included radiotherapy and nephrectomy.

The CDR3 loop reads CASSPPDGDQHF. For the CDR3, the DNA is TGTGCCAGCTCACCACCGGACGGAGACCAGCATTTT. This chain joins TRBV18 and TRBJ1-5; D gene ambiguous. The CDR3 covers 12 residues. V was clipped by 0 bases and J by 12 bases, with 9 bases between them. Germline V gene data show CDR1 as KGHSH and CDR2 as LQKENI.